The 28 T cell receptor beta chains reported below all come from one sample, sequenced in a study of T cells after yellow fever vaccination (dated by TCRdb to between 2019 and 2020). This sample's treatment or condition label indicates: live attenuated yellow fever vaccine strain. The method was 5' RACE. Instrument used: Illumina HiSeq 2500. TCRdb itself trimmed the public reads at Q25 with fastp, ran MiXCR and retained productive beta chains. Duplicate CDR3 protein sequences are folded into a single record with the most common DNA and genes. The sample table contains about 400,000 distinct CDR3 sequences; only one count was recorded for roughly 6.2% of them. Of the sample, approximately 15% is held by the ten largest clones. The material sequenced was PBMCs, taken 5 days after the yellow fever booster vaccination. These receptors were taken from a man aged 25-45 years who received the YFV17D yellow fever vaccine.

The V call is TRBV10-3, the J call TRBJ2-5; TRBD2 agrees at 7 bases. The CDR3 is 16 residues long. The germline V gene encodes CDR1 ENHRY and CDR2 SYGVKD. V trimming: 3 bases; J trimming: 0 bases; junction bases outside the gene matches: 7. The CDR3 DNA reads TGTGCCATCAGTGAAAGGCTAGCGGTGTACCAAGAGACCCAGTACTTC. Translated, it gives CAISERLAVYQETQYF.

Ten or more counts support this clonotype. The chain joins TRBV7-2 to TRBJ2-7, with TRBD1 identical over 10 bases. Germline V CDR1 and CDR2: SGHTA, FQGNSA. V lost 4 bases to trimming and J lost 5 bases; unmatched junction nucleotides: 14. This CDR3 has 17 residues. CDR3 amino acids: CASSYTPTGTGANEQYF. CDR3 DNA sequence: TGTGCCAGCAGCTATACCCCTACCGGGACAGGGGCCAACGAGCAGTACTTC.

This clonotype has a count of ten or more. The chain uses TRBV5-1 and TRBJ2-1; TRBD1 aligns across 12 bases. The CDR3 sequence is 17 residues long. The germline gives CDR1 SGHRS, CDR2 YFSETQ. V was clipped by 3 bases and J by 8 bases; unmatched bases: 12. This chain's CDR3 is CASSSTRGDRGLHEQFF. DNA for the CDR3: TGCGCCAGCAGCTCAACCCGCGGGGACAGGGGGCTTCATGAGCAGTTCTTC.

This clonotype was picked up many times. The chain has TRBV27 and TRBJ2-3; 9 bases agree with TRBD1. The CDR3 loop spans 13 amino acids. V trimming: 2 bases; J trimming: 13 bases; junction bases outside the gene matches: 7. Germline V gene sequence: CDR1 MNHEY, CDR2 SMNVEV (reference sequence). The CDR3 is CASSLLRTGVEYF. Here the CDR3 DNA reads TGTGCCAGCAGTTTACTACGGACAGGGGTGGAGTATTTT.

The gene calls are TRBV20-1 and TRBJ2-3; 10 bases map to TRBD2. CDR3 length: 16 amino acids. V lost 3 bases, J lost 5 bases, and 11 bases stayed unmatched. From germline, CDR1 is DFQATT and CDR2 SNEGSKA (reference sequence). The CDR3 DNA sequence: TGCAGTGCTAGGCTAGCGGGAGAGGGGGACGGAGATACGCAGTATTTT. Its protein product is CSARLAGEGDGDTQYF.

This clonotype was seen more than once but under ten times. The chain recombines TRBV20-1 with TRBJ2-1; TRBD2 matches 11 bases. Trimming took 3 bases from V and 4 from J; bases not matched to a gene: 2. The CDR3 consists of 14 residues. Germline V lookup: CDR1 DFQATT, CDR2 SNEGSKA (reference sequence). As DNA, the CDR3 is TGCAGTGCTAGTCCTAGCGGGAGGTACAATGAGCAGTTCTTC. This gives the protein CSASPSGRYNEQFF.

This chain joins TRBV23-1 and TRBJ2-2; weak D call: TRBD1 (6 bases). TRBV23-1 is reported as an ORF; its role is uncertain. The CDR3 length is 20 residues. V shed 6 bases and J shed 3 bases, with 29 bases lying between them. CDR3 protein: CASRPEKDRRRRADTGELFF. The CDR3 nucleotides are TGCGCCAGCAGACCAGAAAAGGACAGACGGAGGCGGGCCGACACCGGGGAGCTGTTTTTT.

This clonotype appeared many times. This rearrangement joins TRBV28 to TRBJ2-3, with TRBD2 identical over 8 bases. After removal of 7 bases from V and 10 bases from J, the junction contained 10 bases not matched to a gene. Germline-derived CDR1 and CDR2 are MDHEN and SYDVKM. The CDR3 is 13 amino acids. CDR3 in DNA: TGTGCCAGCAAGGGCGGGAGGACACCGGCGCAGTATTTT. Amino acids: CASKGGRTPAQYF. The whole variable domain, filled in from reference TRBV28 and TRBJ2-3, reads DVKVTQSSRYLVKRTGEKVFLECVQDMDHENMFWYRQDPGLGLRLIYFSYDVKMKEKGDIPEGYSVSREKKERFSLILESASTNQTSMYLCASKGGRTPAQYFGPGTRLTVL.

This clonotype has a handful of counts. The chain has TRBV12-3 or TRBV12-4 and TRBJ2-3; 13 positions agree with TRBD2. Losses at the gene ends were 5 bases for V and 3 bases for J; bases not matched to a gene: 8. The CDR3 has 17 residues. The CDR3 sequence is CASSPGLAGVITDTQYF. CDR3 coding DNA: TGTGCCAGCAGTCCCGGACTAGCGGGAGTGATTACAGATACGCAGTATTTT.

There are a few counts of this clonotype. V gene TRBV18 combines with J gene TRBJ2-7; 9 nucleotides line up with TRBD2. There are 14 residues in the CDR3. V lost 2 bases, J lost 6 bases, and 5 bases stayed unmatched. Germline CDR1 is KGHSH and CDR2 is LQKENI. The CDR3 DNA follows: TGTGCCAGCTCACCAATTAGCGGGAGTAGCGAGCAGTACTTC. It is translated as CASSPISGSSEQYF.

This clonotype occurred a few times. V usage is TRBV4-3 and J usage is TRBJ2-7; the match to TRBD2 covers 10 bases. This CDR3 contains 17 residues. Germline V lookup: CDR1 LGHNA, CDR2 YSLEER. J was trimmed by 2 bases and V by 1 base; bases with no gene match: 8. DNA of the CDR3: TGCGCCAGCAGCCAAGTGGCGACTAGCGGGCGACCCTACGAGCAGTACTTC. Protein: CASSQVATSGRPYEQYF.

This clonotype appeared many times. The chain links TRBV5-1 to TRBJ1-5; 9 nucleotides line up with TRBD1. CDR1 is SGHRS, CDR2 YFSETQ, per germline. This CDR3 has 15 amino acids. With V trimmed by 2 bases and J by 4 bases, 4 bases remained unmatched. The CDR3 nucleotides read TGCGCCAGCAGCTTAGGGACAGGGATTAATCAGCCCCAGCATTTT. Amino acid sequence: CASSLGTGINQPQHF.

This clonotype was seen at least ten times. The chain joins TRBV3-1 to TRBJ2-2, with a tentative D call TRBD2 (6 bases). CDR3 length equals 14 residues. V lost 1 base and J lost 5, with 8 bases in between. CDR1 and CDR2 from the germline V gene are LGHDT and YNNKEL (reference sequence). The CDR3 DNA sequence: TGTGCCAGCAGCCAAGGCGGGGCGACCGGGGAGCTGTTTTTT. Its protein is CASSQGGATGELFF. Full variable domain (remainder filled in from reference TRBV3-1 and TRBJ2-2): DTAVSQTPKYLVTQMGNDKSIKCEQNLGHDTMYWYKQDSKKFLKIMFSYNNKELIINETVPNRFSPKSPDKAHLNLHINSLELGDSAVYFCASSQGGATGELFFGEGSRLTVL.

The CDR3 region is CSVYGTGETQYF. CDR3 DNA sequence: TGCAGCGTATACGGTACCGGCGAGACCCAGTACTTC. J is TRBJ2-5 and V is TRBV29-1; D ambiguous. This CDR3 has 12 amino acids. Looked up from germline, CDR1 is SQVTM and CDR2 is ANQGSEA. V dropped 6 bases and J dropped 5 bases, with 13 bases sitting between them.

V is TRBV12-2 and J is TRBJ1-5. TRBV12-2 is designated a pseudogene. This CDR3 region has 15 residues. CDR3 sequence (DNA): TGTGCAAGTCGCCTCCCTCGCGATAGCAATCAGCCCCAGCATTTT. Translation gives CASRLPRDSNQPQHF.

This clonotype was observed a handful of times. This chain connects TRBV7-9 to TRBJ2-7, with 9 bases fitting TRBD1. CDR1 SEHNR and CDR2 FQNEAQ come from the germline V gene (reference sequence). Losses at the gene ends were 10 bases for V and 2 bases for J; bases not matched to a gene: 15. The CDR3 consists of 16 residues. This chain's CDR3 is CATRKRLGTGPYEQYF. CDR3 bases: TGTGCCACCAGGAAGCGCTTGGGGACAGGGCCCTACGAGCAGTACTTC.

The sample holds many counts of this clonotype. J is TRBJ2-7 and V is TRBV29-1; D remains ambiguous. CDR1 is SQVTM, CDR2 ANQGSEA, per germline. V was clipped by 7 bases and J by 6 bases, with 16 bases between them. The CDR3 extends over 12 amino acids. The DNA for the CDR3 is TGCAGCGGCCAAAAGACTGGGTTCGAGCAGTACTTC. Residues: CSGQKTGFEQYF.

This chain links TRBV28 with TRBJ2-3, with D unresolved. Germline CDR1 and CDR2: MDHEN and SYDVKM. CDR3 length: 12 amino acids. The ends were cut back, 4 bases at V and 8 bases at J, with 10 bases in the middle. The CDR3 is CASSSPLSTQYF. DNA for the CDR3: TGTGCCAGCAGTTCTCCTCTGTCTACGCAGTATTTT.

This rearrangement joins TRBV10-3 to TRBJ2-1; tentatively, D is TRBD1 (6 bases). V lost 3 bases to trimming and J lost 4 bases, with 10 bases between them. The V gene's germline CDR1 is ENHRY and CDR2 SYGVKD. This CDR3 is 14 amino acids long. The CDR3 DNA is TGTGCCATCAGTGAAGGGCAGGGGTACAATGAGCAGTTCTTC. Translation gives CAISEGQGYNEQFF.

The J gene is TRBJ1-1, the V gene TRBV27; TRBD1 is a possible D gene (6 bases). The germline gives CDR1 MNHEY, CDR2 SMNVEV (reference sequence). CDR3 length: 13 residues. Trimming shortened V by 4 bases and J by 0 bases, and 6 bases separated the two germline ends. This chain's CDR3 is CASSWGLNTEAFF. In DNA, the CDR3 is TGTGCCAGCAGTTGGGGGCTGAACACTGAAGCTTTCTTT.

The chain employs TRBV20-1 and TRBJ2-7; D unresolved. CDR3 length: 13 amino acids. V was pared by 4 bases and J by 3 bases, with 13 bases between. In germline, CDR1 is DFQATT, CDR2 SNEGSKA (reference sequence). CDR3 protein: CSATKVGDYEQYF. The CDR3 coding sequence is TGCAGTGCTACCAAGGTCGGCGACTACGAGCAGTACTTC.

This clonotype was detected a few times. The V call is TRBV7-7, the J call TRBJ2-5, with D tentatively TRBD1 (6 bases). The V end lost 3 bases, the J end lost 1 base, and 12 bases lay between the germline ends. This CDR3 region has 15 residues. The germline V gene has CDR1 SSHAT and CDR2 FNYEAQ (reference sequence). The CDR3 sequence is CASSLEWTAQETQYF. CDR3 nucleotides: TGTGCCAGCAGCTTGGAGTGGACAGCCCAAGAGACCCAGTACTTC.

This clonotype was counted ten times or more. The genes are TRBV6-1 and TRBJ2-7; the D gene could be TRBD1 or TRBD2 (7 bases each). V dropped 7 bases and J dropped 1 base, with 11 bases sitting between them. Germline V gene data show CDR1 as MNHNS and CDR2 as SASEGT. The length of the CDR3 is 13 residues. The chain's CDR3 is CASTRGGSYEQYF. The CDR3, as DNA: TGTGCCAGCACCAGGGGGGGTTCCTACGAGCAGTACTTC.

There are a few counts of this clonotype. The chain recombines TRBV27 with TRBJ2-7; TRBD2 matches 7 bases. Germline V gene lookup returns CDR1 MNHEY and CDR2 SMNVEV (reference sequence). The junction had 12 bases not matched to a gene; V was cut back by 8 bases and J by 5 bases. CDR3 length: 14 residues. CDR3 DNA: TGTGCCAGCTGCCCCCGGGGGGACGGACACGAGCAGTACTTC. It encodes CASCPRGDGHEQYF.

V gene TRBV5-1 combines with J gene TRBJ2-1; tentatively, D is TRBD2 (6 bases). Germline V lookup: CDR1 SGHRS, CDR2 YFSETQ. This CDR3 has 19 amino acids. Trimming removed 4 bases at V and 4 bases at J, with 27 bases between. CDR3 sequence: CASSRTGVTLGVKYNEQFF. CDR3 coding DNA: TGCGCCAGCAGCCGGACGGGGGTAACGTTGGGGGTTAAGTACAATGAGCAGTTCTTC. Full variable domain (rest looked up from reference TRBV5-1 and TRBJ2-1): KAGVTQTPRYLIKTRGQQVTLSCSPISGHRSVSWYQQTPGQGLQFLFEYFSETQRNKGNFPGRFSGRQFSNSRSEMNVSTLELGDSALYLCASSRTGVTLGVKYNEQFFGPGTRLTVL.

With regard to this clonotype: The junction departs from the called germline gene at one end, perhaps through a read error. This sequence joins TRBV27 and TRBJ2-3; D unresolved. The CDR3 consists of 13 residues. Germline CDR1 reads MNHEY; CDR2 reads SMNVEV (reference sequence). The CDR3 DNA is TGTACCAGCAGTTTATATGTTGCAGATACGCAGTATTTT. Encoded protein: CTSSLYVADTQYF.

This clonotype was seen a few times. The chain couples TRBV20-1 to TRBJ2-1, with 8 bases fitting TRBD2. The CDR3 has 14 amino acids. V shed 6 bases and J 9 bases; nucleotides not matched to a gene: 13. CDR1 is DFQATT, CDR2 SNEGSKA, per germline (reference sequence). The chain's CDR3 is CSATSGSRSIEQFF. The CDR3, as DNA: TGCAGTGCCACCAGCGGGAGCCGGTCTATTGAGCAGTTCTTC.

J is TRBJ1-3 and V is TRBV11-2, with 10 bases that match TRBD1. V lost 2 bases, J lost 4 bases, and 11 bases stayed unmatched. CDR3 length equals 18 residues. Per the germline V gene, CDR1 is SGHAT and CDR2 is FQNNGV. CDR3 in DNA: TGTGCCAGCAGCTTATCCCCCGGGACAGGGGCCGGAGGAAACACCATATATTTT. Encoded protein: CASSLSPGTGAGGNTIYF. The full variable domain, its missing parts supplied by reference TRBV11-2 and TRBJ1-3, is EAGVAQSPRYKIIEKRQSVAFWCNPISGHATLYWYQQILGQGPKLLIQFQNNGVVDDSQLPKDRFSAERLKGVDSTLKIQPAKLEDSAVYLCASSLSPGTGAGGNTIYFGEGSWLTVV.